The 22 T cell receptor beta chains reported below all come from one sample, sequenced in a study of T cells in Graves' hyperthyroidism and ophthalmopathy. It was RNA transcripts that yielded the amplified TCR beta CDR3 regions. RT-PCR in the first round (using the HTBI primer set) targeted the TCR CDR3. TCRdb reprocessed the multiplex PCR reads via MiXCR and lists one record per CDR3 protein. The data show approximately 620,000 distinct CDR3 sequences, more than 11% seen once. Specimen: blood. These receptors came from a woman in her twenties or thirties with Graves' hyperthyroidism that later progressed to Graves' ophthalmopathy.

The gene calls are TRBV11-3 and TRBJ1-2; D unresolved. The CDR3 is 13 amino acids. V dropped 3 bases and J dropped 4 bases, with 9 bases sitting between them. CDR1 SGHNT and CDR2 YENEEA come from the germline V gene. Here the CDR3 DNA reads TGTGCCAGCAGCTTCAGGAACTCCTATGGCTACACCTTC. Its translation: CASSFRNSYGYTF. Based on the CDR3 plus reference TRBV11-3 and TRBJ1-2, the full variable domain is EAGVVQSPRYKIIEKKQPVAFWCNPISGHNTLYWYLQNLGQGPELLIRYENEEAVDDSQLPKDRFSAERLKGVDSTLKIQPAELGDSAVYLCASSFRNSYGYTFGSGTRLTVV.

This clonotype has only a few counts. The V gene is TRBV5-1, the J gene TRBJ2-3; 9 nucleotides line up with TRBD2. Trimming cost V 1 base and J 0 bases; bases outside gene matches: 9. The CDR3 has 18 amino acids. Germline V gene data show CDR1 as SGHRS and CDR2 as YFSETQ. CDR3 nucleotides: TGCGCCAGCAGCTTGTACCTTAAGACTAGCGGTAGCACAGATACGCAGTATTTT. Its translation: CASSLYLKTSGSTDTQYF.

Only a few counts were recorded for this clonotype. This sequence joins TRBV30 and TRBJ1-2; weak D call: TRBD1 (6 bases). V was shortened by 2 bases and J by 2 bases, with 12 bases between the two germline ends. Germline V gene lookup returns CDR1 GTSNPN and CDR2 SVGIG (reference sequence). The CDR3 length is 14 residues. The CDR3 DNA sequence: TGTGCCTGGAGTTCCGGACAGCTCAACTATGGCTACACCTTC. Amino acid sequence: CAWSSGQLNYGYTF.

Worth noting for this clonotype: This sequence may be a read error, since a much larger clone differs from it by one base. The chain carries TRBV4-2 and TRBJ2-7; no definite D call. This CDR3 is built from 14 residues. The germline V gene encodes CDR1 LGHNA and CDR2 YNFKEQ. CDR3 DNA: TGTACCAGCAGCCAAGGTCTAGACTCCTACGAGCAGTACTTC. Its translation is CTSSQGLDSYEQYF.

This clonotype has only a few counts. A much larger clone sits a single nucleotide away, making a read error possible. V usage is TRBV20-1 and J usage is TRBJ2-5, with 10 bases identical to TRBD1. There are 18 residues in the CDR3. Germline-derived CDR1 and CDR2 are DFQATT and SNEGSKA (reference sequence). With V trimmed by 5 bases and J by 3 bases, 18 bases remained unmatched. The CDR3 spells CSAQGGGTGDLLEETQYF. The CDR3 DNA is TGCAGTGCTCAGGGTGGCGGGACAGGGGATTTATTGGAAGAGACCCAGTACTTC.

At least ten counts were recorded for this clonotype. CDR3 sequence reads: CASSEGAGAAYGYTF. DNA of the CDR3: TGTGCCAGCAGTGAAGGGGCAGGGGCGGCCTATGGCTACACCTTC. V is TRBV2 and J is TRBJ1-2, with D possibly being TRBD1 (6 bases). The V gene lost 1 base and the J gene lost 4 bases, with 13 bases spanning the gap. This CDR3 comprises 15 residues. Germline CDR1 is SNHLY and CDR2 is FYNNEI.

This clonotype appeared a few times. This chain uses TRBV20-1 with TRBJ2-7, with 7 bases aligning to TRBD2. CDR1 DFQATT and CDR2 SNEGSKA come from the germline V gene (reference sequence). V shed 6 bases, J shed 6 bases, and the junction held 11 bases outside the gene matches. The CDR3 spans 13 residues. CDR3 protein: CSAAGGSIAEQYF. CDR3 coding DNA: TGCAGTGCCGCTGGCGGGAGTATCGCCGAGCAGTACTTC.

The chain has TRBV20-1 and TRBJ1-2, with D perhaps TRBD1 (6 bases). CDR3 length: 14 residues. V lost 6 bases, J lost 4 bases, and 18 bases lay in between. Germline V gene sequence: CDR1 DFQATT, CDR2 SNEGSKA (reference sequence). CDR3 DNA sequence: TGCAGTGCCACATCCAGGGGACCAAGCTATGGCTACACCTTC. The encoded protein is CSATSRGPSYGYTF.

In its sample, this clonotype was seen many times. The rearrangement uses TRBV6-1 and TRBJ1-1; possibly TRBD1 for D (6 bases). The CDR3 contains 16 residues. Trimming took 6 bases from V and 1 from J, leaving 18 bases between them. Germline V gene lookup returns CDR1 MNHNS and CDR2 SASEGT. CDR3 nucleotides: TGTGCCAGCAGCACCGGACAGACAGTCCAGAACACTGAAGCTTTCTTT. Protein product: CASSTGQTVQNTEAFF.

This clonotype was picked up a small number of times. This CDR3 reads CASSVDETGIHNYGYTF. The CDR3 DNA follows: TGTGCCAGCAGCGTAGATGAGACAGGGATTCATAACTATGGCTACACCTTC. The chain has TRBV9 and TRBJ1-2; the match to TRBD1 covers 7 bases. In germline, CDR1 is SGDLS, CDR2 YYNGEE. The CDR3 consists of 17 residues. The V segment lost 0 bases and the J segment 1 base; nucleotides outside the gene matches: 9.

This clonotype was observed many times. V and J are TRBV5-8 and TRBJ1-4; perhaps TRBD1 as D (6 bases). The CDR3 is made up of 16 amino acids. The ends were cut back, 3 bases at V and 2 bases at J, with 14 bases in the middle. CDR1 and CDR2 (germline): SGHTS, YDEGEE. The CDR3, as DNA: TGTGCCAGCAGCTCCCTGGTGGGGGGCACTAATGAAAAACTGTTTTTT. It is translated as CASSSLVGGTNEKLFF.

This clonotype was detected many times. The rearrangement uses TRBV9 and TRBJ2-7, with TRBD2 matching over 8 bases. Looked up from germline, CDR1 is SGDLS and CDR2 is YYNGEE. This CDR3 is built from 16 residues. V lost 0 bases, J lost 2 bases, and 7 bases stayed unmatched. The CDR3: CASSVGLAGGTYEQYF. DNA for the CDR3: TGTGCCAGCAGCGTAGGGCTAGCGGGTGGGACCTACGAGCAGTACTTC.

In the case of this clonotype: A much larger clone is a single base away; this may be a read error. V usage is TRBV27 and J usage is TRBJ2-1; unclear D gene. In germline, CDR1 is MNHEY, CDR2 SMNVEV (reference sequence). The CDR3 runs 12 residues. The chain's CDR3 is CDSSLVGDEQFF. Here the CDR3 DNA reads TGTGACAGCAGTTTAGTTGGGGATGAGCAGTTCTTC.

This clonotype showed up many times. This chain connects TRBV2 to TRBJ2-4, with unresolved D. This CDR3 comprises 14 residues. Germline CDR1 is SNHLY and CDR2 is FYNNEI. V shed 1 base and J shed 3 bases, with 7 bases lying between them. The CDR3 nucleotides read TGTGCCAGCAGTGAAGAAGTAGGCAAAAACATTCAGTACTTC. Encoded protein: CASSEEVGKNIQYF.

This clonotype came up a few times. The chain carries TRBV6-2 or TRBV6-3 and TRBJ2-7, with 7 bases lining up with TRBD2. CDR1 MNHEY and CDR2 SVGEGT come from the germline V gene. The trim removed 6 bases at V and 5 bases at J, leaving 22 bases unmatched. This CDR3 comprises 18 residues. CDR3 region: CASSQTPWPSGAQNEQYF. The CDR3 DNA reads as TGTGCCAGCAGCCAAACCCCTTGGCCTAGCGGAGCTCAGAACGAGCAGTACTTC.

This clonotype was picked up many times. The V gene is TRBV6-5, the J gene TRBJ2-7; TRBD2 is a possible D gene (5 bases). This CDR3 region has 15 residues. Trimming took off 2 bases at V and 2 bases at J, with 13 bases between the two ends. Germline CDR1 is MNHEY and CDR2 is SVGAGI. In DNA, the CDR3 is TGTGCCAGCAGTTACGGACCTCCGACTACCTACGAGCAGTACTTC. Translation: CASSYGPPTTYEQYF.

On this clonotype itself: This may be a read error, as it is one base from a much larger clone. The rearrangement uses TRBV20-1 and TRBJ2-3; 8 bases are a match to TRBD1. CDR1 and CDR2 from the germline V gene are DFQATT and SNEGSKA (reference sequence). This CDR3 contains 13 residues. The CDR3 here is CSAEAGGGDAQYF. The CDR3 DNA reads as TGCAGTGCCGAGGCAGGGGGCGGAGATGCGCAGTATTTT.

This clonotype was counted between two and nine times. This rearrangement joins TRBV11-3 to TRBJ2-3, with D perhaps assigned TRBD1 or TRBD2 (6 bases each). V lost 5 bases to trimming and J lost 4 bases, with 10 bases between them. Germline CDR1 and CDR2: SGHNT and YENEEA. The CDR3 covers 13 residues. The CDR3 DNA reads as TGTGCCAGCAGCCCGAGGGGGGCAGATACGCAGTATTTT. Translated: CASSPRGADTQYF.

This chain uses TRBV7-3 with TRBJ2-2; 7 bases map to TRBD2. The V gene's germline CDR1 is SGHTA and CDR2 FQGTGA. This CDR3 spans 17 amino acids. V shed 6 bases and J 0 bases; nucleotides not matched to a gene: 10. Here the CDR3 DNA reads TGTGCCAGCAGTCCTGCGCTAGGGACTACGAACACCGGGGAGCTGTTTTTT. Its protein product is CASSPALGTTNTGELFF.

This clonotype was found many times. V usage is TRBV12-3 or TRBV12-4 and J usage is TRBJ2-7; D ambiguous. The CDR3 has 13 residues. Deletions cut 6 bases from V and 7 bases from J, with 16 bases between. CDR3 loop: CASSRDLGYEQYF. DNA of the CDR3: TGTGCCAGCAGCCGAGATCTAGGGTATGAGCAGTACTTC.

This clonotype was observed many times. The chain uses TRBV6-1 and TRBJ2-5; a possible D gene is TRBD1 (6 bases). CDR3 length: 17 residues. The V and J ends lost 7 bases and 4 bases respectively, with 25 bases between them. Per the germline V gene, CDR1 is MNHNS and CDR2 is SASEGT. The CDR3 sequence is CASTVNSDWGQGETQYF. The CDR3 DNA reads TGTGCCAGCACCGTTAATTCCGATTGGGGGCAGGGAGAGACCCAGTACTTC.

There are many counts of this clonotype. The chain combines TRBV2 with TRBJ2-7; a weak D match, TRBD2 (6 bases). The germline V gene encodes CDR1 SNHLY and CDR2 FYNNEI. This CDR3 has 13 residues. V shed 6 bases and J shed 3 bases, with 12 bases lying between them. CDR3 sequence reads: CASSASANYEQYF. The CDR3 region has the DNA TGTGCCAGCAGCGCTAGCGCCAACTACGAGCAGTACTTC.